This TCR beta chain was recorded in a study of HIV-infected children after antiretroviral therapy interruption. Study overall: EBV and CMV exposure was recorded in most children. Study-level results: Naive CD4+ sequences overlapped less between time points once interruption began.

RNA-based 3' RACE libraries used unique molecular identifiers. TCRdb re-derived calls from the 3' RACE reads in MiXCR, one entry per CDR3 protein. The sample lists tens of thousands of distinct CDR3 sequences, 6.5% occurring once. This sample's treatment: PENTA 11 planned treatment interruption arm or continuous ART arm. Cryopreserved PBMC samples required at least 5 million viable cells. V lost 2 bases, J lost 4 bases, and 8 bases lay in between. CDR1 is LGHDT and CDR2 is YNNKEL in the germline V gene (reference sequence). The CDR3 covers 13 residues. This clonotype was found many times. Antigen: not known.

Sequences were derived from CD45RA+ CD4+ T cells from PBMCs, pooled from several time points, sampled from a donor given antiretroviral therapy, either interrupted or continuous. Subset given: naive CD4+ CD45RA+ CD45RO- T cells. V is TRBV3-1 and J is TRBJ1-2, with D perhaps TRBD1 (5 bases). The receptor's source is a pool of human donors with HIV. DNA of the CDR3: TGTGCCAGCAGCCAACAGGGAGGCTATGGCTACACCTTC. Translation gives CASSQQGGYGYTF.